Reported below is one T cell receptor beta chain. The sample originates from a study of cytomegalovirus exposure and HLA in healthy donors. This PCR relied on a set of 60 Vbeta primers and 13 Jbeta primers. Only in-frame clones appear in the TCRdb table, and some are missing; sequencing was by immunoSEQ multiplex PCR. This table has 180,000 or so clones, approximately 78% appearing once. This CDR3 comprises 18 residues. V lost 4 bases and J lost 4; bases outside the gene matches: 12. Per germline, CDR1 SGHVS and CDR2 FNYEAQ. V is TRBV7-6 and J is TRBJ2-2, with TRBD2 identical over 10 bases. Material: PBMCs. The source of this sequence is a woman aged 45-60 years in good health and CMV-seropositive. The CDR3 sequence: CASSSRPAGGRGTGELFF. The CDR3 DNA is TGTGCCAGCAGCTCCCGTCCAGCGGGGGGGAGAGGCACCGGGGAGCTGTTTTTT.